One and the same sample provided the 15 T cell receptor beta chains below, sequenced in a study of blood T cell repertoires in COVID-19. Generated by immunoSEQ multiplex PCR, the TCRdb table keeps only in-frame clones and is missing some. Among around 60,000 clones listed, roughly 71% were seen once. The sequenced sample consisted of peripheral blood. Receptor source: a human donor in a cohort sampled during active COVID-19.

This sequence joins TRBV25-1 and TRBJ1-2; tentatively, D is TRBD1 (5 bases). V was pared by 2 bases and J by 7 bases, with 17 bases between. Germline CDR1 is MGHDK and CDR2 is SYGVNS. The CDR3 extends over 15 amino acids. The CDR3 nucleotides read TGTGCCAGCAGTGAAAGTGGCAGGGCCTTGTCTGGCTACACCTTC. Its protein is CASSESGRALSGYTF.

The chain links TRBV4-1 to TRBJ2-3; maybe TRBD1 (6 bases). Germline V gives CDR1 MGHRA, CDR2 YSYEKL. V dropped 4 bases and J dropped 4 bases, with 12 bases sitting between them. The CDR3 consists of 14 residues. In nucleotides, the CDR3 is TGCGCCAGCAGCCGAGGACAGCTGTCAGATACGCAGTATTTT. Translating it yields CASSRGQLSDTQYF.

CDR3 region: CASSVAGGSAGEQYF. The CDR3 DNA is TGTGCCAGCAGCGTAGCGGGCGGGAGTGCGGGCGAGCAGTACTTC. This chain connects TRBV9 to TRBJ2-7, with 7 bases matching TRBD2. The germline V gene encodes CDR1 SGDLS and CDR2 YYNGEE. The V gene end was trimmed by 0 bases and the J gene end by 6 bases; junction bases not matched to a gene: 9. This CDR3 has 15 amino acids.

V usage is TRBV28 and J usage is TRBJ2-1; D may be TRBD1 (6 bases). CDR3 size: 14 residues. Germline CDR1 reads MDHEN; CDR2 reads SYDVKM. Trimming pared 4 bases from V and 8 bases from J, leaving 15 bases between. The CDR3, as DNA: TGTGCCAGCAGTTCGCAGGGGTTTAGGGATGAGCAGTTCTTC. Protein product: CASSSQGFRDEQFF.

The genes are TRBV14 and TRBJ2-7; weak D call: TRBD1 (6 bases). Trimming stripped 4 bases from V and 3 bases from J, with 16 bases between. This CDR3 is built from 15 residues. Germline V gene lookup returns CDR1 SGHDN and CDR2 FVKESK. The CDR3 DNA reads TGTGCCAGCAGCCTGATATTGGGGGACAACTACGAGCAGTACTTC. Its translation: CASSLILGDNYEQYF.

The chain has TRBV5-1 and TRBJ1-2, with D possibly TRBD1 on 6 matching bases. V shed 0 bases and J shed 7 bases, with 10 bases lying between them. CDR3 size: 13 residues. Germline values: CDR1 SGHRS, CDR2 YFSETQ. CDR3 coding DNA: TGCGCCAGCAGCTTGGCAGGGGAGCCTGGCTACACCTTC. Protein sequence: CASSLAGEPGYTF. The entire variable domain, with the rest obtained from reference TRBV5-1 and TRBJ1-2, is as follows: KAGVTQTPRYLIKTRGQQVTLSCSPISGHRSVSWYQQTPGQGLQFLFEYFSETQRNKGNFPGRFSGRQFSNSRSEMNVSTLELGDSALYLCASSLAGEPGYTFGSGTRLTVV.

This clone was seen a single time. The CDR3 reads CATSRDGRVSSNEQFF. The CDR3 coding sequence is TGTGCCACCAGCAGAGACGGGAGGGTTAGCAGCAATGAGCAGTTCTTC. J is TRBJ2-1 and V is TRBV15, with 8 bases aligning to TRBD2. V was clipped by 0 bases and J by 6 bases; unmatched bases: 7. CDR1 and CDR2 from the germline V gene are LNHNV and YYDKDF (reference sequence). The CDR3 sequence is 16 residues long.

This clone was seen a few times. The chain is built from TRBV5-4 and TRBJ1-2; weak D call: TRBD1 (5 bases). From germline, CDR1 is SGHNT and CDR2 YYREEE (reference sequence). The CDR3 has 14 residues. V was trimmed by 0 bases and J by 8 bases, leaving 14 bases between them. The CDR3 nucleotides read TGTGCCAGCAGCTTGGATTGGGGCTACGGGGGCTACACCTTC. Its translation: CASSLDWGYGGYTF.

The chain combines TRBV6-5 with TRBJ1-1; D is unclear. V was clipped by 7 bases and J by 5 bases, with 11 bases between them. The length of the CDR3 is 12 residues. CDR1 is MNHEY, CDR2 SVGAGI, per germline. The CDR3 region has the DNA TGTGCCAGCACCCAGCCGGGGACTGAAGCTTTCTTT. It encodes CASTQPGTEAFF.

The chain couples TRBV10-3 to TRBJ2-4; 7 nucleotides line up with TRBD2. This CDR3 has 15 residues. J lost 6 bases, V lost 3 bases, and 8 bases had no gene match. The V gene's germline CDR1 is ENHRY and CDR2 SYGVKD. The chain's CDR3 is CAISEGEGGRNIQYF. The CDR3 region has the DNA TGTGCCATCAGTGAAGGGGAGGGTGGGAGAAACATTCAGTACTTC.

This chain joins TRBV5-1 and TRBJ2-1; 8 bases are shared with TRBD2. The CDR3 runs to 14 residues. V lost 0 bases to trimming and J lost 10 bases; unmatched junction nucleotides: 6. Germline V CDR1 and CDR2: SGHRS, YFSETQ. The CDR3 here is CASSLAGGRREQFF. CDR3 bases: TGCGCCAGCAGCTTGGCGGGCGGGAGGCGCGAGCAGTTCTTC.

The CDR3 bases are TGTGCCAGCAGCTTAATGCTCTCGGGCACTGAAGCTTTCTTT. Translated: CASSLMLSGTEAFF. This sequence joins TRBV7-2 and TRBJ1-1; the D is unclear. Germline values: CDR1 SGHTA, CDR2 FQGNSA. The CDR3 spans 14 residues. Trimming stripped 2 bases from V and 4 bases from J, with 11 bases between.

The chain is built from TRBV6-6 and TRBJ2-7; 8 bases match TRBD1. Trimming at V came to 5 bases and at J to 7 bases, leaving 19 bases not matched to a gene. CDR1 and CDR2 (germline): MNHNY, SVGAGI (reference sequence). The CDR3 has 17 amino acids. The CDR3 DNA follows: TGTGCCAGCAGTCGTTTTAAAGCGCAGGGGGCAATGAGGGAGCAGTACTTC. This translates into CASSRFKAQGAMREQYF.

V gene TRBV2 combines with J gene TRBJ1-1; D possibly corresponds to TRBD1 (6 bases). Germline CDR1 and CDR2: SNHLY and FYNNEI. The CDR3 is made up of 13 amino acids. The V end was cut by 6 bases, the J end by 9 bases, with 17 bases between. For the CDR3, the DNA is TGTGCCAGCAGCCGGGACCAGGGGTCCCAAGCTTTCTTT. Residues: CASSRDQGSQAFF.

The chain employs TRBV18 and TRBJ1-3; D possibly corresponds to TRBD1 (6 bases). Germline V gives CDR1 KGHSH, CDR2 LQKENI. With 4 bases removed from V and 0 bases from J, the gap between germline ends came to 16 bases. The CDR3 totals 17 residues. The CDR3 protein is CASSRPPGQSSGNTIYF. CDR3 nucleotide sequence: TGTGCCAGCTCACGACCTCCGGGACAAAGCTCTGGAAACACCATATATTTT.